The clone carrying this TCR beta chain was recorded only once. Repertoires were generated with immunoSEQ multiplex PCR, while TCRdb's copy carries only in-frame clones and drops some. The sample contains some 8,900 clones, nearly 70% of which appear only once. The record originates from a study of OX40 agonist ivuxolimab in advanced cancers. In the study overall: Dose-escalation subjects each had hepatocellular carcinoma, melanoma, renal cell or head and neck cancer. Participants averaged about 60 years of age (range about 23 to 80) and were around 80% male.

J lost 4 bases, V lost 6 bases, and 3 bases had no gene match. CDR3 size: 13 residues. Germline CDR1 reads MNHEY; CDR2 reads SMNVEV (reference sequence). This TCR was recovered from an adult with an advanced solid tumor such as melanoma, head and neck, liver or kidney cancer. Sequencing used CD4+ or CD8+ T cells sorted from blood, obtained in a trial of the OX40 agonist ivuxolimab. The chain recombines TRBV27 with TRBJ2-3; 8 bases are a match to TRBD2. CDR3 nucleotides: TGTGCCAGCAGCCCGGGAGGGCCAGATACGCAGTATTTT. Amino acid sequence: CASSPGGPDTQYF.